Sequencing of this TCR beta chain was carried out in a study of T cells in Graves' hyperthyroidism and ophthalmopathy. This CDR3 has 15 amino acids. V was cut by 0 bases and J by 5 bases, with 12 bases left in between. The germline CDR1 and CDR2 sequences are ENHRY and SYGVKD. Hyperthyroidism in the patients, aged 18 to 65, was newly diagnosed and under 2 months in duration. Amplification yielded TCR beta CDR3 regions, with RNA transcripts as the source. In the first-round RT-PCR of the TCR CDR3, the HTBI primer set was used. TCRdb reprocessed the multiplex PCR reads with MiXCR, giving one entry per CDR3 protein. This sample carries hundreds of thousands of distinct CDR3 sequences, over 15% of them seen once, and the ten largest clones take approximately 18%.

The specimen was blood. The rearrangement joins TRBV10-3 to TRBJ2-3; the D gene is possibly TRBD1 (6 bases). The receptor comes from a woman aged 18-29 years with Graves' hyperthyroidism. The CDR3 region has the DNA TGTGCCATCAGTGAGTCGGGGACAAGGATAGATACGCAGTATTTT. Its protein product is CAISESGTRIDTQYF.